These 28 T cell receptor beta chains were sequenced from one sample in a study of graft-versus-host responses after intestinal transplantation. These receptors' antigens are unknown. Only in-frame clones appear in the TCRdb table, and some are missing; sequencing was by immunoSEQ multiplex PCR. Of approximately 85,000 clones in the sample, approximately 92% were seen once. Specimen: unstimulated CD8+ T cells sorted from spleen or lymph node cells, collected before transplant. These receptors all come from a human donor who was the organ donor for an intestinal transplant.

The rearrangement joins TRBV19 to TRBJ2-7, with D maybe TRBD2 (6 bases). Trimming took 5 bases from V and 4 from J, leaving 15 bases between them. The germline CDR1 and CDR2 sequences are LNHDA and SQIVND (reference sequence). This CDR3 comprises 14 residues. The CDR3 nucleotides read TGTGCCAGTAGTTGGGTCCTTGGGACTTACGAGCAGTACTTC. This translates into CASSWVLGTYEQYF.

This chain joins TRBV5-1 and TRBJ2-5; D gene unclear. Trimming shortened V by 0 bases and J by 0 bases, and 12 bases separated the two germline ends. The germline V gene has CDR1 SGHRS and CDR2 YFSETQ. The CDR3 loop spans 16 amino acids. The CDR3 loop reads CASSLGVQSYQETQYF. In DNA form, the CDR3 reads TGCGCCAGCAGCTTGGGGGTACAGTCGTACCAAGAGACCCAGTACTTC.

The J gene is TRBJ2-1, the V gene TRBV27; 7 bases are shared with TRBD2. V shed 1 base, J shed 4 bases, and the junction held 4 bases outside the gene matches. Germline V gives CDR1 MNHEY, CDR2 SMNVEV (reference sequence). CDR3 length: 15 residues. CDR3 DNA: TGTGCCAGCAGTTTATTGGTCGGGGGGTACAATGAGCAGTTCTTC. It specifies CASSLLVGGYNEQFF.

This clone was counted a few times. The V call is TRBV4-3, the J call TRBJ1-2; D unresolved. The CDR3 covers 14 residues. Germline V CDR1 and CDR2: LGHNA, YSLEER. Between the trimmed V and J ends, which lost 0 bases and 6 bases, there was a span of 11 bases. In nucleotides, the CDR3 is TGCGCCAGCAGCCAAGATTCGGGGATGGATGGCTACACCTTC. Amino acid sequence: CASSQDSGMDGYTF.

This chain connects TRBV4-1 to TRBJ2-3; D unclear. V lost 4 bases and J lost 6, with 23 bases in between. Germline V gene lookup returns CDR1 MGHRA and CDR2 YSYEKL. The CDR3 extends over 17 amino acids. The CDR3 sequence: CASSPSFKALIGDTQYF. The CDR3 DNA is TGCGCCAGCAGCCCATCGTTCAAAGCGTTAATCGGGGATACGCAGTATTTT.

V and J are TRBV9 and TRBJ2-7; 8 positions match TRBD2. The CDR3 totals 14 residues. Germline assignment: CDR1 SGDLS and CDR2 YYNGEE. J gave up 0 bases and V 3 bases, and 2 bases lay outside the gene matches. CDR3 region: CASSDSGNSYEQYF. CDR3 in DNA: TGTGCCAGCAGCGATAGCGGGAACTCCTACGAGCAGTACTTC.

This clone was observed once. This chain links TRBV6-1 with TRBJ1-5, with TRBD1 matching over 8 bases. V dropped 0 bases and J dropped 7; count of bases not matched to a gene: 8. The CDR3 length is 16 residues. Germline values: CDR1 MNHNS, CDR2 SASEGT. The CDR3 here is CASSEAIGQGRQPQHF. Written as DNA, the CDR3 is TGTGCCAGCAGTGAAGCGATTGGACAGGGAAGGCAGCCCCAGCATTTT.

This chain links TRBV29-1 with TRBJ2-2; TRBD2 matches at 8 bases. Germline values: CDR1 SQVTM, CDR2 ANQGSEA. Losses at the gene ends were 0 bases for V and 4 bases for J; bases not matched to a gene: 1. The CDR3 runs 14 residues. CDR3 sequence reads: CSVEDGTSTGELFF. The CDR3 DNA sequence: TGCAGCGTTGAAGATGGGACTAGCACCGGGGAGCTGTTTTTT.

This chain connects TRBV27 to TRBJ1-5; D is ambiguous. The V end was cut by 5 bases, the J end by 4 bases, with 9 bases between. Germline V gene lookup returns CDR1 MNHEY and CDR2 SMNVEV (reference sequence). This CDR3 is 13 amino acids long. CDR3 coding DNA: TGTGCCAGCAGTAAGAGTTCTAATCAGCCCCAGCATTTT. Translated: CASSKSSNQPQHF.

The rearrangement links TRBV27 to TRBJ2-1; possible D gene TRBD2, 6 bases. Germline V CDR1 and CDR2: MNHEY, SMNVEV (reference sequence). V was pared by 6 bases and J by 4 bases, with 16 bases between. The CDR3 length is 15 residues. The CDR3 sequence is CASRLGPGGYNEQFF. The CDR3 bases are TGTGCCAGCAGGCTGGGCCCCGGAGGGTACAATGAGCAGTTCTTC.

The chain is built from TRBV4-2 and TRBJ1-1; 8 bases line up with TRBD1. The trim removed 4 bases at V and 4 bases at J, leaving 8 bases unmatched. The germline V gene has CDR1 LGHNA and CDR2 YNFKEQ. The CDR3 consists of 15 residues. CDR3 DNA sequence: TGTGCCAGCAGCCTTGGACAGGGTGGCGGCACTGAAGCTTTCTTT. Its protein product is CASSLGQGGGTEAFF.

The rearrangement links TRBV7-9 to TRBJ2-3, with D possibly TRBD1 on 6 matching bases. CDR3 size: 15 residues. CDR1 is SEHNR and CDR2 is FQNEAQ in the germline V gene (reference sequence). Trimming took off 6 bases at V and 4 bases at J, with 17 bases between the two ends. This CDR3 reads CASSLGTSFADTQYF. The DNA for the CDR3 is TGTGCCAGCAGTCTTGGGACATCGTTCGCAGATACGCAGTATTTT.

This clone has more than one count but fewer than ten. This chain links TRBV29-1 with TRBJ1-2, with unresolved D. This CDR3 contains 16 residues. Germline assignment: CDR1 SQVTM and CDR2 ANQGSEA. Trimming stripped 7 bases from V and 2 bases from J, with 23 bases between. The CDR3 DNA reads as TGCAGCGCCGGACCGCGATTTACGGGGAGGAACTATGGCTACACCTTC. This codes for CSAGPRFTGRNYGYTF.

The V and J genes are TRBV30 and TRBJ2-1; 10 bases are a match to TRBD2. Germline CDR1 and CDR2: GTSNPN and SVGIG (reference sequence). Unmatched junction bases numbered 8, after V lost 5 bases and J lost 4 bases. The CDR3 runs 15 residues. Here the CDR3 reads CAWGPGGLAYNEQFF. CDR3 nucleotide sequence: TGTGCCTGGGGGCCGGGGGGACTAGCGTACAATGAGCAGTTCTTC.

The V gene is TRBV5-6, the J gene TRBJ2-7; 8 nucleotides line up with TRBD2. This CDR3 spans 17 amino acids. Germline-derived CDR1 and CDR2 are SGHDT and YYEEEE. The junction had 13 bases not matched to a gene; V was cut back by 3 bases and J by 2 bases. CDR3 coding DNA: TGTGCCAGCAGCTCCCCTCGGATGGTAGCGGGGACCTACGAGCAGTACTTC. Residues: CASSSPRMVAGTYEQYF.

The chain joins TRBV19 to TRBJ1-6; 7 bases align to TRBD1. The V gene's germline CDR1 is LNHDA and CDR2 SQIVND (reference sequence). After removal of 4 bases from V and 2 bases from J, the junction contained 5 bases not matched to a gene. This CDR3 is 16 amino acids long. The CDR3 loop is CASSRWDSAYNSPLHF. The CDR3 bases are TGTGCCAGTAGTAGATGGGACAGCGCCTATAATTCACCCCTCCACTTT.

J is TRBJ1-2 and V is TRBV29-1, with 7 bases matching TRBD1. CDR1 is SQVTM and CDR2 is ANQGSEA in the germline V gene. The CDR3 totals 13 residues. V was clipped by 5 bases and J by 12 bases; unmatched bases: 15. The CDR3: CSVMGASGTDHTF. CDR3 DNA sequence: TGCAGCGTTATGGGAGCGAGTGGGACAGACCACACCTTC.

CDR3 amino acids: CASSLTRHTSSYNEQFF. DNA of the CDR3: TGTGCCAGCAGCCTAACCAGACACACGAGCTCCTACAATGAGCAGTTCTTC. V usage is TRBV2 and J usage is TRBJ2-1; no clear D gene. The V gene's germline CDR1 is SNHLY and CDR2 FYNNEI. With 6 bases removed from V and 0 bases from J, the gap between germline ends came to 18 bases. The CDR3 runs 17 residues.

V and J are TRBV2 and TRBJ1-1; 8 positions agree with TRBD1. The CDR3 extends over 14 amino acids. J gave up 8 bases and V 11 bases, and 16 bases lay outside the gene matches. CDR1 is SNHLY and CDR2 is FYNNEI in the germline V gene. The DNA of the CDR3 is TGTGCCCCCGAACCCCACAGGGGGTCGACGGAAGCTTTCTTT. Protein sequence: CAPEPHRGSTEAFF.

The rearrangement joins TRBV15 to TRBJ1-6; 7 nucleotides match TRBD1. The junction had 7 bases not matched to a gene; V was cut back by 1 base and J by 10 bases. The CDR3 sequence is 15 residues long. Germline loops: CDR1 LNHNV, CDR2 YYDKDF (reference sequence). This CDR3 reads CATSRGVTGESPLHF. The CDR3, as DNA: TGTGCCACCAGCAGAGGGGTTACAGGGGAATCACCCCTCCACTTT.

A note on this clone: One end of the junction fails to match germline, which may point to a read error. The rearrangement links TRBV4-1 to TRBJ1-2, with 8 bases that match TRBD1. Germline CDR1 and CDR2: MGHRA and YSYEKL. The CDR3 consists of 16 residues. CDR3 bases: TGCGCCAGCCGCCAAAGCGTACAGGGGGAGACCTATGGCTACACCTTC. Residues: CASRQSVQGETYGYTF.

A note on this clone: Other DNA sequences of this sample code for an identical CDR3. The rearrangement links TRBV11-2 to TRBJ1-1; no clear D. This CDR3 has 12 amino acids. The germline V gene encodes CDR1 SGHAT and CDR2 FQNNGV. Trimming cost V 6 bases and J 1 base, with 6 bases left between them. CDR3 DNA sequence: TGTGCCAGCAGTCCCGGGAACACTGAAGCTTTCTTT. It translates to CASSPGNTEAFF.

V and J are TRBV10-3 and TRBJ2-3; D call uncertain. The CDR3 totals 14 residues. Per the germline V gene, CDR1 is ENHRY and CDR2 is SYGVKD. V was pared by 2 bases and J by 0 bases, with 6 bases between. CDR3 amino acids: CAISETESTDTQYF. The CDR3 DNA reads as TGTGCCATCAGTGAGACGGAGAGCACAGATACGCAGTATTTT.

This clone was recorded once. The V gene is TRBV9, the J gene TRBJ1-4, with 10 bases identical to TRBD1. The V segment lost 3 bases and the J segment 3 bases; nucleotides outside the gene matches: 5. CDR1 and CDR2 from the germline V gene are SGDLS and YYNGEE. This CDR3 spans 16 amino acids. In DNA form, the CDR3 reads TGTGCCAGCAGCGCCCGGGACAGGGGACCTAATGAAAAACTGTTTTTT. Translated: CASSARDRGPNEKLFF.

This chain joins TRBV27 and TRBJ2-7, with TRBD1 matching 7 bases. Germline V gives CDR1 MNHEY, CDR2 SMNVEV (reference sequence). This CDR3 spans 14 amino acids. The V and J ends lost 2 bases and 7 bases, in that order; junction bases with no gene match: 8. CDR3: CASSLVDRSGEQYF. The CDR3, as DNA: TGTGCCAGCAGTTTAGTGGACAGGTCTGGGGAGCAGTACTTC.

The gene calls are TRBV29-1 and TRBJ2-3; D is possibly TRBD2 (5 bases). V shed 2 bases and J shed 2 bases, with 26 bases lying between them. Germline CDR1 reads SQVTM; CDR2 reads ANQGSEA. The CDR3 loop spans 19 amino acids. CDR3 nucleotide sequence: TGCAGCGTTGAACAAGGTCGGCGGGCTACAACGAGGGACACAGATACGCAGTATTTT. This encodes CSVEQGRRATTRDTDTQYF.

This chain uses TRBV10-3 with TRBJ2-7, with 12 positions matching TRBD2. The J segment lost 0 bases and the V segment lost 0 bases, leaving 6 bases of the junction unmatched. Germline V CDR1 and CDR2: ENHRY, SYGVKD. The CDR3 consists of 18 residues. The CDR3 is CAISESAASGRVSYEQYF. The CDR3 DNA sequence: TGTGCCATCAGTGAGTCGGCGGCTAGCGGGAGGGTCTCCTACGAGCAGTACTTC.

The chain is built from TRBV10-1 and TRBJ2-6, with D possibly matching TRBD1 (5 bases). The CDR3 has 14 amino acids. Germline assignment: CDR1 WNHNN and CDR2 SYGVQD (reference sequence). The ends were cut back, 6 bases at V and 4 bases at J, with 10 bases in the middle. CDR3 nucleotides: TGCGCCAGCAGAAAGGGGTCGGGGGCCAACGTCCTGACTTTC. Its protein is CASRKGSGANVLTF.